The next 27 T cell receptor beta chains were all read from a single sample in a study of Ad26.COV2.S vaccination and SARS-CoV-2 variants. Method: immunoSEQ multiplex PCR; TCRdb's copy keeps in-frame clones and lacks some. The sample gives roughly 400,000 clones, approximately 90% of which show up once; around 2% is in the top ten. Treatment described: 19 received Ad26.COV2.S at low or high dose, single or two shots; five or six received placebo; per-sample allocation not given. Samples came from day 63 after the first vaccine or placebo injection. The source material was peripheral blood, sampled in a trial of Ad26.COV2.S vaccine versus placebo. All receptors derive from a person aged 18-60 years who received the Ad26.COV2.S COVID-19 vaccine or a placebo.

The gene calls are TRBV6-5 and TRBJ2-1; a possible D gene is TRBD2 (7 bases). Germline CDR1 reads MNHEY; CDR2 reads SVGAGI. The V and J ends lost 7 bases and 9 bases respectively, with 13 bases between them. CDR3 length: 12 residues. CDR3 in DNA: TGTGCCAGCATAACAGGGAGGGGTGAGCAGTTCTTC. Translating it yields CASITGRGEQFF.

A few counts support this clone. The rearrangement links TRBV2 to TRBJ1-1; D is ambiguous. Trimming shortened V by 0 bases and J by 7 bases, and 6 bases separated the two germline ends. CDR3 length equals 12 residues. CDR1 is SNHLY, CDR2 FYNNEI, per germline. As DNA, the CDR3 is TGTGCCAGCAGTGAAGCGCGGGGTGAAGCTTTCTTT. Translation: CASSEARGEAFF.

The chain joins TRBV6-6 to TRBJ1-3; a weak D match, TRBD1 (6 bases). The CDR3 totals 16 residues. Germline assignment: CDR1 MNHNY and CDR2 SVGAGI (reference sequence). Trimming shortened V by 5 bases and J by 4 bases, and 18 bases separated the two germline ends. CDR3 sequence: CASSRGTPAGGNTIYF. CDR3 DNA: TGTGCCAGCAGTCGAGGGACACCGGCTGGGGGAAACACCATATATTTT.

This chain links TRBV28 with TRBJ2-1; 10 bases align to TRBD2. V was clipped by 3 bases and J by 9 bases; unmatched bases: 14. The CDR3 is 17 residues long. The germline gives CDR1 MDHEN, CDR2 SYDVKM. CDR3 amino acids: CASSLYRLASGRVEQFF. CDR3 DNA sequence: TGTGCCAGCAGTTTGTATAGATTGGCTAGCGGGAGAGTTGAGCAGTTCTTC.

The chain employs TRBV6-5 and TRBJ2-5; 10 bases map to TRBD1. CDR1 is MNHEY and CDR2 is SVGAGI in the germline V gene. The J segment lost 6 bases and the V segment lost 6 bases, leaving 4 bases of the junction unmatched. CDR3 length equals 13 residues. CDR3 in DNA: TGTGCCAGCAGATGGACAGGGGGTAAGACCCAGTACTTC. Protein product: CASRWTGGKTQYF.

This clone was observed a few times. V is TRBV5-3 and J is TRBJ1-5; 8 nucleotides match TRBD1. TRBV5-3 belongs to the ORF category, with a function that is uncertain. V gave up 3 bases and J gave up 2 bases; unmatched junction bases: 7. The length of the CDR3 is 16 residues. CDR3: CARSCTDRGGNQPQHF. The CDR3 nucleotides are TGTGCCAGAAGCTGCACAGACAGGGGCGGCAATCAGCCCCAGCATTTT.

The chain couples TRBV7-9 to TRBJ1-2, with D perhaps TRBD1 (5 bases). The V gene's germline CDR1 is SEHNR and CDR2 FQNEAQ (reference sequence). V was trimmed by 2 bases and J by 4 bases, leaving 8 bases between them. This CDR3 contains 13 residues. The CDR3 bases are TGTGCCAGCAGCTTATACAGGCGCTATGGCTACACCTTC. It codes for CASSLYRRYGYTF. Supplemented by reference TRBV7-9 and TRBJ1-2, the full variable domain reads DTGVSQNPRHKITKRGQNVTFRCDPISEHNRLYWYRQTLGQGPEFLTYFQNEAQLEKSRLLSDRFSAERPKGSFSTLEIQRTEQGDSAMYLCASSLYRRYGYTFGSGTRLTVV.

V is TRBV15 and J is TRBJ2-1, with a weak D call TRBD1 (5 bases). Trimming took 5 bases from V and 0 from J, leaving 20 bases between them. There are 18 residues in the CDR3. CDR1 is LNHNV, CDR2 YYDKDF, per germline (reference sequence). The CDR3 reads CATSFRVGRGSSYNEQFF. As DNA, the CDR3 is TGTGCCACCAGCTTTAGAGTTGGTAGGGGAAGCTCCTACAATGAGCAGTTCTTC.

Written as DNA, the CDR3 is TGTGCAAGTCGCTTAGAGGGACAGGACTACGAGCAGTACTTC. Translation gives CASRLEGQDYEQYF. This chain links TRBV12-2 with TRBJ2-7; the table's D call, TRBD1, has no DNA check behind it. TRBV12-2 is listed as a pseudogene. The CDR3 extends over 14 amino acids.

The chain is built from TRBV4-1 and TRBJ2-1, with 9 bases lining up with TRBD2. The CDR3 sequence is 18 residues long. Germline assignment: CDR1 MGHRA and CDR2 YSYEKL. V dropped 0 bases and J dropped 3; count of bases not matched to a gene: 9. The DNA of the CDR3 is TGCGCCAGCAGCCAAGATCTCGGCGGGAGGGCCCTCTACAATGAGCAGTTCTTC. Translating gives CASSQDLGGRALYNEQFF.

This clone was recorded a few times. The CDR3 DNA reads as TGTGCCAGCGGTTCTCGGGAGACCCAGTACTTC. It encodes CASGSRETQYF. This chain links TRBV2 with TRBJ2-5; D is undetermined. V was cut by 8 bases and J by 5 bases, with 9 bases left in between. CDR3 length equals 11 residues. The germline V gene has CDR1 SNHLY and CDR2 FYNNEI.

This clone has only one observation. The CDR3 nucleotides are TGTGCCAGCAGCTCCTTCGACAGACAAGAGACCCAGTACTTC. It encodes CASSSFDRQETQYF. The chain is built from TRBV5-4 and TRBJ2-5; possible D gene TRBD1, 5 bases. This CDR3 spans 14 amino acids. The V end lost 3 bases, the J end lost 2 bases, and 11 bases lay between the germline ends. Germline V gives CDR1 SGHNT, CDR2 YYREEE (reference sequence).

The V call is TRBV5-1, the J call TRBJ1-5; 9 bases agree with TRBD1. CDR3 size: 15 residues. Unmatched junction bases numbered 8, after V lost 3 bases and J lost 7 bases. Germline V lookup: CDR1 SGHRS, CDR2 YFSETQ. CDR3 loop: CASSWGGGQGQPQHF. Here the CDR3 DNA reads TGCGCCAGCAGCTGGGGCGGGGGACAGGGACAGCCCCAGCATTTT.

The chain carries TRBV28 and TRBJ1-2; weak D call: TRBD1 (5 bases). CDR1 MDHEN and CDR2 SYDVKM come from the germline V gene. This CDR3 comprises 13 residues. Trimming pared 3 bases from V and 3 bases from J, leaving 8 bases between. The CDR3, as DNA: TGTGCCAGCAGTTTTGGGGGTGACTATGGCTACACCTTC. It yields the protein CASSFGGDYGYTF.

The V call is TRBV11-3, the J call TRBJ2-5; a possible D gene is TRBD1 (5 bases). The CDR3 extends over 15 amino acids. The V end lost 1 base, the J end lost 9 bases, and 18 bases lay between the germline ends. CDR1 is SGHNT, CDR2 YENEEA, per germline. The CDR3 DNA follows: TGTGCCAGCAGCTTAGGGGGCGCTAGTGGCGGATCCCAGTACTTC. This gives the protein CASSLGGASGGSQYF.

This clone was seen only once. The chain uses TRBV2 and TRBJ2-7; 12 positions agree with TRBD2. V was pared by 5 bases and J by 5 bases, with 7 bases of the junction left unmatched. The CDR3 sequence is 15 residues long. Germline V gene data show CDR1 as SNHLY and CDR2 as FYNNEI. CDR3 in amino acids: CASSLASGRADEQYF. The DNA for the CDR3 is TGTGCCAGCAGTTTAGCTAGCGGGAGGGCGGACGAGCAGTACTTC.

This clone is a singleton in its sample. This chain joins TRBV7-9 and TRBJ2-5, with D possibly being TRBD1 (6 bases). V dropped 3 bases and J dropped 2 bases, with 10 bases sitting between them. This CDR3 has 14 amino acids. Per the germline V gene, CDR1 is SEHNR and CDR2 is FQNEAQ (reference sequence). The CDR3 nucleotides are TGTGCCAGCAGCTTTGTACAGGGTCAAGAGACCCAGTACTTC. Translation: CASSFVQGQETQYF.

In DNA form, the CDR3 reads TGTGCCATCAGTTCCGGGGCGAGCTCCTATAATTCACCCCTCCACTTT. Amino acid sequence: CAISSGASSYNSPLHF. The J gene is TRBJ1-6, the V gene TRBV10-3; the D gene is possibly TRBD1 (5 bases). Trimming pared 5 bases from V and 0 bases from J, leaving 11 bases between. This CDR3 comprises 16 residues. CDR1 is ENHRY and CDR2 is SYGVKD in the germline V gene.

This CDR3 is CASSRDTGGAASYEQYF. The CDR3 DNA reads as TGTGCCAGCAGTCGAGACACAGGGGGCGCAGCCTCCTACGAGCAGTACTTC. V usage is TRBV6-6 and J usage is TRBJ2-7; 9 nucleotides line up with TRBD1. Germline V gene data show CDR1 as MNHNY and CDR2 as SVGAGI (reference sequence). J lost 0 bases, V lost 5 bases, and 11 bases had no gene match. The CDR3 has 17 residues.

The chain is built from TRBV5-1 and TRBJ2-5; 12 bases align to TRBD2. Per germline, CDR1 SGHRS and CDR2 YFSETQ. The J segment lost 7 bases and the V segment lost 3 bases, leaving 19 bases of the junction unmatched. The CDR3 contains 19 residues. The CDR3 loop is CASSWDGLAGLPLLRTQYF. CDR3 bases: TGCGCCAGCAGCTGGGACGGACTAGCGGGACTCCCTTTACTGCGGACCCAGTACTTC.

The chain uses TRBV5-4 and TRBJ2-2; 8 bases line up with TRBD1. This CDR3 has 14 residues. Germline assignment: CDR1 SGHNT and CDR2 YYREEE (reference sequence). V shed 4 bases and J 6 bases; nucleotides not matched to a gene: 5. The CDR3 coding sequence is TGTGCCAGCAGCCAGCAGGGGGCGGCCGGGGAGCTGTTTTTT. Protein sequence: CASSQQGAAGELFF.

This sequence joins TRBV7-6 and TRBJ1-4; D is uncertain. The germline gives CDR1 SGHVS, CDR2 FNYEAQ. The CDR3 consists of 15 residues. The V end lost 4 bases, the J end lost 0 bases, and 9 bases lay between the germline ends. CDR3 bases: TGTGCCAGCAGCTCCGGAGGGACAACTAATGAAAAACTGTTTTTT. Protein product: CASSSGGTTNEKLFF.

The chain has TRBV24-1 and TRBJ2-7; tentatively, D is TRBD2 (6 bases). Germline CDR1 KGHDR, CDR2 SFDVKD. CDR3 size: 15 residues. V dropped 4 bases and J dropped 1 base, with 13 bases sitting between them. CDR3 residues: CATSETGTQSYEQYF. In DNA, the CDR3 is TGTGCCACCAGTGAGACCGGGACTCAATCCTACGAGCAGTACTTC.

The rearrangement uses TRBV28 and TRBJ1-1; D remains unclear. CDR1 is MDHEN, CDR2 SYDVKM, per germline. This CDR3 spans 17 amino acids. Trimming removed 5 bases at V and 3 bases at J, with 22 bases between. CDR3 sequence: CASSPPFGFIKDTEAFF. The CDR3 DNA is TGTGCCAGCAGTCCCCCTTTCGGGTTCATTAAAGACACTGAAGCTTTCTTT. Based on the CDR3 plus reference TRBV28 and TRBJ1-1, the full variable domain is DVKVTQSSRYLVKRTGEKVFLECVQDMDHENMFWYRQDPGLGLRLIYFSYDVKMKEKGDIPEGYSVSREKKERFSLILESASTNQTSMYLCASSPPFGFIKDTEAFFGQGTRLTVV.

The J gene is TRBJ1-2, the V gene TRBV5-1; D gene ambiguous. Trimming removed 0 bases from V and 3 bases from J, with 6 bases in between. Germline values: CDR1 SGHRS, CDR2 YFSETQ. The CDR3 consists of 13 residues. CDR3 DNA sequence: TGCGCCAGCAGCTTGGATCAGGACTATGGCTACACCTTC. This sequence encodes CASSLDQDYGYTF.

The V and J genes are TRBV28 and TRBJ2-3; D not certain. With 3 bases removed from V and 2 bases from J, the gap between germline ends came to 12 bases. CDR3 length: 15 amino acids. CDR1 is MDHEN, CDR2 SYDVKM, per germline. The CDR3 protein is CASSFFPSLTDTQYF. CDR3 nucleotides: TGTGCCAGCAGTTTCTTTCCGTCCCTCACAGATACGCAGTATTTT. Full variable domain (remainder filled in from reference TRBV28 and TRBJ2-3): DVKVTQSSRYLVKRTGEKVFLECVQDMDHENMFWYRQDPGLGLRLIYFSYDVKMKEKGDIPEGYSVSREKKERFSLILESASTNQTSMYLCASSFFPSLTDTQYFGPGTRLTVL.

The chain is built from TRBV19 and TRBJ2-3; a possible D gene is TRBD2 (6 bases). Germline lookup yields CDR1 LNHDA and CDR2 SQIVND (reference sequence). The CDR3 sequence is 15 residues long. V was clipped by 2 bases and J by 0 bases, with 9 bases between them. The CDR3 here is CASSIPSGSTDTQYF. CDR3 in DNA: TGTGCCAGTAGTATACCGAGCGGGAGCACAGATACGCAGTATTTT.